The next 23 T cell receptor beta chains were all read from a single sample in a study of T cells in narcolepsy. Some clones are missing from TCRdb's copy, which holds only in-frame ones; the method was immunoSEQ multiplex PCR. The data show roughly 11,000 clones, around 94% seen once. The specimen sequenced was CD45RA- memory CD4+ T cells from PBMCs. The receptors were sampled from a human donor with narcolepsy.

This clone showed up just once. This chain links TRBV11-2 with TRBJ2-7, with TRBD2 matching 11 bases. Germline trimming cut 5 bases from V and 3 bases from J; bases unmatched to any gene: 12. This CDR3 comprises 17 residues. Looked up from germline, CDR1 is SGHAT and CDR2 is FQNNGV. In nucleotides, the CDR3 is TGTGCCAGCAGCCGAACTAGCGGGAGTATCGCGGTCTACGAGCAGTACTTC. It specifies CASSRTSGSIAVYEQYF.

The rearrangement uses TRBV19 and TRBJ1-4, with D unclear. CDR1 is LNHDA and CDR2 is SQIVND in the germline V gene (reference sequence). Trimming stripped 1 base from V and 7 bases from J, with 10 bases between. This CDR3 comprises 14 residues. The CDR3 bases are TGTGCCAGTAGTATAGGGGCAGCCCCTGAAAAACTGTTTTTT. It specifies CASSIGAAPEKLFF.

The rearrangement links TRBV27 to TRBJ2-3, with 11 bases that match TRBD2. The CDR3 covers 17 residues. The J segment lost 4 bases and the V segment lost 3 bases, leaving 9 bases of the junction unmatched. CDR1 MNHEY and CDR2 SMNVEV come from the germline V gene (reference sequence). CDR3 residues: CASSFRSTSGGSDTQYF. The CDR3 bases are TGTGCCAGCAGTTTCAGATCAACTAGCGGGGGATCAGATACGCAGTATTTT.

The genes are TRBV7-9 and TRBJ2-1; D is ambiguous. Between the trimmed V and J ends, which lost 1 base and 3 bases, there was a span of 10 bases. Germline CDR1 reads SEHNR; CDR2 reads FQNEAQ (reference sequence). This CDR3 has 15 residues. The CDR3 region is CASSLVGTGYNEQFF. CDR3 coding DNA: TGTGCCAGCAGCTTAGTGGGCACCGGCTACAATGAGCAGTTCTTC. Supplemented by reference TRBV7-9 and TRBJ2-1, the full variable domain reads DTGVSQNPRHKITKRGQNVTFRCDPISEHNRLYWYRQTLGQGPEFLTYFQNEAQLEKSRLLSDRFSAERPKGSFSTLEIQRTEQGDSAMYLCASSLVGTGYNEQFFGPGTRLTVL.

A remark on this clone: Other nucleotide sequences from this sample produce the same CDR3. This CDR3 is CASTRGQGNTEAFF. The CDR3 DNA reads TGTGCCAGTACCCGAGGACAGGGGAACACTGAAGCTTTCTTT. The chain combines TRBV19 with TRBJ1-1; 8 nucleotides match TRBD1. From germline, CDR1 is LNHDA and CDR2 SQIVND (reference sequence). The CDR3 has 14 amino acids. With 7 bases clipped from V and 1 base from J, the junction kept 5 bases outside the gene matches.

V gene TRBV6-5 combines with J gene TRBJ1-1; D ambiguous. CDR3 size: 13 residues. CDR1 and CDR2 (germline): MNHEY, SVGAGI. V lost 11 bases to trimming and J lost 0 bases, with 13 bases between them. The DNA of the CDR3 is TGTGCCTCTAGCCCGGTTCTGAACACTGAAGCTTTCTTT. This sequence encodes CASSPVLNTEAFF.

The chain joins TRBV29-1 to TRBJ1-5; possibly TRBD1 for D (6 bases). The CDR3 loop spans 13 amino acids. CDR1 is SQVTM, CDR2 ANQGSEA, per germline. Trimming left V 6 bases short and J 7 bases short, with 16 bases between. This chain's CDR3 is CSVGVGGGQPQHF. The CDR3 DNA reads TGCAGCGTGGGGGTGGGGGGCGGCCAGCCCCAGCATTTT.

V and J are TRBV7-6 and TRBJ1-1; D ambiguous. The V end was cut by 1 base, the J end by 4 bases, with 7 bases between. Germline CDR1 SGHVS, CDR2 FNYEAQ. This CDR3 is built from 13 residues. The CDR3 DNA sequence: TGTGCCAGCAGCTTAGGCCCCCCCACTGAAGCTTTCTTT. Translating gives CASSLGPPTEAFF.

CDR3: CASNLAARETQYF. The CDR3 DNA reads TGTGCCAGCAATCTAGCGGCGAGAGAGACCCAGTACTTC. This rearrangement joins TRBV6-1 to TRBJ2-5, with 7 bases identical to TRBD2. The CDR3 totals 13 residues. From germline, CDR1 is MNHNS and CDR2 SASEGT. J was trimmed by 4 bases and V by 7 bases; bases with no gene match: 6.

J is TRBJ2-1 and V is TRBV11-3; D gene unclear. Germline V lookup: CDR1 SGHNT, CDR2 YENEEA. The V end was cut by 2 bases, the J end by 8 bases, with 7 bases between. This CDR3 has 12 amino acids. The chain's CDR3 is CASSLKVYEQFF. CDR3 bases: TGTGCCAGCAGCTTAAAGGTCTATGAGCAGTTCTTC. The whole variable domain, remainder taken from reference TRBV11-3 and TRBJ2-1, is EAGVVQSPRYKIIEKKQPVAFWCNPISGHNTLYWYLQNLGQGPELLIRYENEEAVDDSQLPKDRFSAERLKGVDSTLKIQPAELGDSAVYLCASSLKVYEQFFGPGTRLTVL.

The V gene is TRBV5-4, the J gene TRBJ2-7, with D uncertain. Trimming removed 0 bases at V and 0 bases at J, with 7 bases between. Germline V gene lookup returns CDR1 SGHNT and CDR2 YYREEE (reference sequence). The CDR3 sequence is 14 residues long. The CDR3, as DNA: TGTGCCAGCAGCTTGGGGGGAAACTCCTACGAGCAGTACTTC. Amino acids: CASSLGGNSYEQYF.

V is TRBV19 and J is TRBJ1-2; D gene ambiguous. Per germline, CDR1 LNHDA and CDR2 SQIVND (reference sequence). V gave up 7 bases and J gave up 7 bases, with 16 bases separating them. The CDR3 is 13 amino acids. CDR3 sequence reads: CASTTGSHGGYTF. For the CDR3, the DNA is TGTGCCAGTACCACGGGGTCCCATGGTGGCTACACCTTC.

V usage is TRBV5-4 and J usage is TRBJ1-1, with TRBD1 as a possible D gene (5 bases). The CDR3 is made up of 15 amino acids. The V gene's germline CDR1 is SGHNT and CDR2 YYREEE (reference sequence). With 4 bases removed from V and 4 bases from J, the gap between germline ends came to 17 bases. The CDR3 nucleotides are TGTGCCAGCAGCCCACCCCCGGGGGAGGGCACTGAAGCTTTCTTT. Protein sequence: CASSPPPGEGTEAFF.

The chain uses TRBV19 and TRBJ1-2; D might be TRBD1 (5 bases). Trimming took off 6 bases at V and 3 bases at J, with 20 bases between the two ends. The CDR3 loop spans 16 amino acids. Germline CDR1 LNHDA, CDR2 SQIVND (reference sequence). The DNA for the CDR3 is TGTGCCAGTAGGTCCGACCGGGACTTCCGGGACTATGGCTACACCTTC. Encoded protein: CASRSDRDFRDYGYTF.

The V gene is TRBV5-1, the J gene TRBJ2-5; 9 nucleotides agree with TRBD2. This CDR3 contains 17 residues. The germline gives CDR1 SGHRS, CDR2 YFSETQ. V dropped 0 bases and J dropped 1; count of bases not matched to a gene: 7. CDR3 loop: CASSLALGLASQETQYF. The DNA for the CDR3 is TGCGCCAGCAGCTTGGCGCTCGGACTAGCGAGCCAAGAGACCCAGTACTTC.

V is TRBV11-3 and J is TRBJ1-1; D remains ambiguous. The CDR3 is 13 amino acids. Germline values: CDR1 SGHNT, CDR2 YENEEA. Trimming cost V 6 bases and J 4 bases, with 12 bases left between them. This chain's CDR3 is CASRYSRITEAFF. For the CDR3, the DNA is TGTGCCAGCAGATATTCGAGAATCACTGAAGCTTTCTTT.

The chain is built from TRBV2 and TRBJ1-5; TRBD1 is a possible D gene (5 bases). The germline gives CDR1 SNHLY, CDR2 FYNNEI. The CDR3 length is 14 residues. The germline V and J ends were trimmed by 8 bases and 0 bases, with 11 bases remaining between them. The DNA for the CDR3 is TGTGCCAGCTCAGACAGCCATAGCAATCAGCCCCAGCATTTT. It translates to CASSDSHSNQPQHF.

This clone was detected a few times. The junction departs from germline at one end; a sequencing error may be responsible. Other nucleotide sequences from this sample produce the same CDR3. The chain has TRBV10-2 and TRBJ2-7; D might be TRBD1 (5 bases). Per the germline V gene, CDR1 is WSHSY and CDR2 is SAAADI. This CDR3 has 14 amino acids. CDR3 loop: CASRAGPGAYEQYF. The CDR3 nucleotides are TGCGCCAGCAGAGCAGGGCCAGGTGCCTATGAGCAGTACTTC.

V usage is TRBV9 and J usage is TRBJ2-7; 11 bases match TRBD1. CDR3 length: 17 amino acids. Germline V CDR1 and CDR2: SGDLS, YYNGEE. V lost 0 bases to trimming and J lost 3 bases; unmatched junction nucleotides: 8. The chain's CDR3 is CASSVGTGGARFYEQYF. In nucleotides, the CDR3 is TGTGCCAGCAGCGTAGGGACAGGGGGCGCTCGGTTCTACGAGCAGTACTTC.

The chain links TRBV7-3 to TRBJ2-3, with 7 bases lining up with TRBD1. In germline, CDR1 is SGHTA, CDR2 FQGTGA. The CDR3 length is 15 residues. Germline trimming cut 2 bases from V and 3 bases from J; bases unmatched to any gene: 5. DNA for the CDR3: TGTGCCAGCAGCTTATCGGCAGGGGGTACAGATACGCAGTATTTT. Translating gives CASSLSAGGTDTQYF.

This CDR3 is CASSYLKNTEAFF. CDR3 nucleotide sequence: TGTGCCAGCAGTTATTTGAAGAACACTGAAGCTTTCTTT. The rearrangement links TRBV6-5 to TRBJ1-1, with D uncertain. This CDR3 has 13 residues. From germline, CDR1 is MNHEY and CDR2 SVGAGI. Trimming cost V 3 bases and J 1 base, with 6 bases left between them.

The rearrangement uses TRBV5-6 and TRBJ2-1; D unclear. The CDR3 length is 14 residues. Germline-derived CDR1 and CDR2 are SGHDT and YYEEEE. Trimming pared 4 bases from V and 2 bases from J, leaving 10 bases between. CDR3 protein: CASSKWLAYNEQFF. The CDR3 DNA reads as TGTGCCAGCAGCAAATGGTTAGCCTACAATGAGCAGTTCTTC.

The chain uses TRBV2 and TRBJ1-2, with a weak D call TRBD1 (6 bases). The germline CDR1 and CDR2 sequences are SNHLY and FYNNEI. The CDR3 runs 17 residues. Trimming stripped 2 bases from V and 5 bases from J, with 21 bases between. In nucleotides, the CDR3 is TGTGCCAGCAGTGAAAGGGCGGCTCAGGGGTTAATTTATGGCTACACCTTC. Amino acid sequence: CASSERAAQGLIYGYTF.